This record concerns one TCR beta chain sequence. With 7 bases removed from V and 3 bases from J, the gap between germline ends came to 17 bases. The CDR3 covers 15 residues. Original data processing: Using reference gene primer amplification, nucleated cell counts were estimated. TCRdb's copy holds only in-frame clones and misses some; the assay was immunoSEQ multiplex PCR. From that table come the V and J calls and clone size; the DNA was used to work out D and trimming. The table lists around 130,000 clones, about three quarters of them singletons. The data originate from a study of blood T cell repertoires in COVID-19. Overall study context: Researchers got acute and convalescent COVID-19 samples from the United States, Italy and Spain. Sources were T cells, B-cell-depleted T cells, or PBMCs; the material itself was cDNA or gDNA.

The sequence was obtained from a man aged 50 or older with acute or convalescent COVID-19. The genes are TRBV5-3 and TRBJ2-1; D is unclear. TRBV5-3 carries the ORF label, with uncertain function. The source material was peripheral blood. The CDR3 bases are TGTGCCAGAGGCCCACCCCCAGGAAACTACAATGAGCAGTTCTTC. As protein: CARGPPPGNYNEQFF.